The 14 T cell receptor beta chains in this list originate from one sample, sequenced in a study of early T cells in non-severe SARS-CoV-2 infection. From the 5' RACE reads, TCRdb called clonotypes with MiXCR, one entry per CDR3 protein. The sample has about 33,000 distinct CDR3 sequences, roughly 5.3% seen once. The sequenced sample consisted of whole blood. The origin of the receptors is an adult who was a healthcare worker with PCR-confirmed SARS-CoV-2 infection or an uninfected control (not recorded which).

This clonotype has at least ten counts. The chain combines TRBV6-5 with TRBJ1-6, with TRBD1 as a possible D gene (5 bases). CDR1 is MNHEY and CDR2 is SVGAGI in the germline V gene. The germline V and J ends were trimmed by 0 bases and 5 bases, with 8 bases remaining between them. There are 15 residues in the CDR3. As DNA, the CDR3 is TGTGCCAGCAGTTACTCCGGGGGGGATAATTCACCCCTCCACTTT. Its translation: CASSYSGGDNSPLHF.

Many counts were recorded for this clonotype. The chain combines TRBV7-6 with TRBJ2-5; the match to TRBD2 covers 10 bases. The CDR3 totals 16 residues. Germline CDR1 is SGHVS and CDR2 is FNYEAQ. Trimming took 2 bases from V and 2 from J; bases not matched to a gene: 5. The CDR3 DNA reads TGTGCCAGCAGCTTACTAGCGGGGGCTCTACAAGAGACCCAGTACTTC. Residues: CASSLLAGALQETQYF.

This clonotype was detected many times. The gene calls are TRBV18 and TRBJ1-6; D is possibly TRBD1 (6 bases). The V gene's germline CDR1 is KGHSH and CDR2 LQKENI. Deletions cut 1 base from V and 8 bases from J, with 12 bases between. There are 15 residues in the CDR3. The CDR3 region has the DNA TGTGCCAGCTCACCACTTGAACAGGGAGATTCACCCCTCCACTTT. Amino acid sequence: CASSPLEQGDSPLHF.

This clonotype was counted many times. The gene calls are TRBV7-2 and TRBJ2-3, with D possibly TRBD2 on 6 matching bases. Germline assignment: CDR1 SGHTA and CDR2 FQGNSA. This CDR3 region has 14 residues. Trimming took 3 bases from V and 5 from J, leaving 12 bases between them. The CDR3 DNA reads as TGTGCCAGCAGCTTGGGTCACGGGGGAGATACGCAGTATTTT. It encodes CASSLGHGGDTQYF.

CDR3 in DNA: TGTGCCAGCAGCGACCAAGGAGATACGCAGTATTTT. Its protein is CASSDQGDTQYF. The V and J genes are TRBV7-6 and TRBJ2-3; no definite D call. Looked up from germline, CDR1 is SGHVS and CDR2 is FNYEAQ. Trimming left V 5 bases short and J 5 bases short, with 8 bases between. The CDR3 consists of 12 residues.

The gene calls are TRBV12-3 or TRBV12-4 and TRBJ2-3; a weak D match, TRBD2 (6 bases). The CDR3 spans 15 residues. Trimming left V 5 bases short and J 4 bases short, with 16 bases between. In DNA form, the CDR3 reads TGTGCCAGCAGTCCTCGGGGGACTTCCTCAGATACGCAGTATTTT. Translation gives CASSPRGTSSDTQYF.

J is TRBJ1-2 and V is TRBV20-1; the D gene is possibly TRBD1 (5 bases). Trimming took 5 bases from V and 3 from J, leaving 13 bases between them. CDR3 size: 13 residues. Per germline, CDR1 DFQATT and CDR2 SNEGSKA (reference sequence). This chain's CDR3 is CSAYSGTDYGYTF. The DNA of the CDR3 is TGCAGTGCTTACTCCGGGACGGACTATGGCTACACCTTC.

The chain joins TRBV7-9 to TRBJ1-3, with a tentative D call TRBD1 (6 bases). CDR1 is SEHNR and CDR2 is FQNEAQ in the germline V gene (reference sequence). The CDR3 is 15 amino acids. Trimming removed 6 bases at V and 4 bases at J, with 16 bases between. The CDR3, as DNA: TGTGCCAGCAGTCCGGACAGATCCGCCGGAAACACCATATATTTT. This translates into CASSPDRSAGNTIYF.

The sample holds many counts of this clonotype. The chain carries TRBV9 and TRBJ2-1; 7 bases are a match to TRBD2. The CDR3 runs to 16 residues. The J segment lost 3 bases and the V segment lost 3 bases, leaving 9 bases of the junction unmatched. CDR1 and CDR2 from the germline V gene are SGDLS and YYNGEE. The CDR3 here is CASSAHPAGDYNEQFF. The CDR3 bases are TGTGCCAGCAGCGCCCATCCCGCGGGAGACTACAATGAGCAGTTCTTC.

Many counts were recorded for this clonotype. This chain connects TRBV9 to TRBJ2-3, with 9 bases lining up with TRBD2. Germline-derived CDR1 and CDR2 are SGDLS and YYNGEE. Trimming at V came to 0 bases and at J to 2 bases, leaving 7 bases not matched to a gene. This CDR3 contains 17 residues. The CDR3: CASSVGWASGITDTQYF. Here the CDR3 DNA reads TGTGCCAGCAGCGTAGGTTGGGCTAGCGGGATCACAGATACGCAGTATTTT.

The chain is built from TRBV4-2 and TRBJ2-3, with D unclear. The V gene lost 0 bases and the J gene lost 4 bases, with 5 bases spanning the gap. This CDR3 contains 13 residues. In germline, CDR1 is LGHNA, CDR2 YNFKEQ. CDR3: CASSQDRPDTQYF. In DNA form, the CDR3 reads TGTGCCAGCAGCCAAGATCGGCCAGATACGCAGTATTTT.

The chain carries TRBV7-2 and TRBJ1-1; no clear D gene. The CDR3 length is 15 residues. The V and J ends lost 2 bases and 6 bases respectively, with 16 bases between them. Germline V gene sequence: CDR1 SGHTA, CDR2 FQGNSA. Here the CDR3 reads CASSLFLRPGAEAFF. The CDR3 DNA sequence: TGTGCCAGCAGCTTATTCTTGCGACCTGGGGCTGAAGCTTTCTTT.

In this sample, this clonotype turned up many times. The rearrangement links TRBV27 to TRBJ2-7, with 8 bases matching TRBD2. With V trimmed by 8 bases and J by 2 bases, 17 bases remained unmatched. The germline gives CDR1 MNHEY, CDR2 SMNVEV (reference sequence). The CDR3 consists of 17 residues. As DNA, the CDR3 is TGTGCCAGCGGCAGGAGCTTAGCGGGGAAACGTACCTACGAGCAGTACTTC. Translated: CASGRSLAGKRTYEQYF.

This clonotype was seen repeatedly, ten times or more. The chain recombines TRBV5-1 with TRBJ2-4; D is undetermined. CDR1 and CDR2 (germline): SGHRS, YFSETQ. The CDR3 length is 14 residues. The V end was cut by 0 bases, the J end by 0 bases, with 4 bases between. The CDR3 loop reads CASSLEQAKNIQYF. The CDR3, as DNA: TGCGCCAGCAGCTTGGAACAAGCCAAAAACATTCAGTACTTC. Full variable domain (remainder filled in from reference TRBV5-1 and TRBJ2-4): KAGVTQTPRYLIKTRGQQVTLSCSPISGHRSVSWYQQTPGQGLQFLFEYFSETQRNKGNFPGRFSGRQFSNSRSEMNVSTLELGDSALYLCASSLEQAKNIQYFGAGTRLSVL.